This TCR beta chain was recorded in a study of cytomegalovirus exposure and HLA in healthy donors. The PCR ran on 60 Vbeta and 13 Jbeta primers. This table comes from immunoSEQ multiplex PCR, and its TCRdb copy is limited to in-frame clones, with some not included. This repertoire shows roughly 45,000 clones, approximately 80% found once; its top ten account for 1.4%. In germline, CDR1 is SGHNT, CDR2 YENEEA. The CDR3 is 18 amino acids. Trimming took off 5 bases at V and 0 bases at J, with 19 bases between the two ends. This sequence was found in a man under 40 in good health and CMV-seronegative. Source material: PBMCs. This chain connects TRBV11-3 to TRBJ2-2; possible D gene TRBD1, 6 bases. CDR3 loop: CASSIIDRPTANTGELFF. The CDR3 DNA reads as TGTGCCAGCAGCATAATTGACAGGCCCACCGCGAACACCGGGGAGCTGTTTTTT.